The next 14 T cell receptor beta chains were all read from a single sample in a study of blood T cells in healthy people across ages. Together with a sample-barcoded 5' primer, a J-beta primer mix was included in a second PCR lasting about 6 to 11 cycles. TCRdb re-called the 5' RACE reads through MiXCR, storing one row per CDR3 protein. This table holds fewer than 900,000 distinct CDR3 sequences, roughly 35% found once. The sequenced sample was blood. These receptors all come from a man aged 18 to 29 in good health.

The V call is TRBV10-3, the J call TRBJ2-3; 8 bases are a match to TRBD1. CDR1 is ENHRY, CDR2 SYGVKD, per germline. V lost 3 bases, J lost 6 bases, and 5 bases stayed unmatched. The length of the CDR3 is 14 residues. For the CDR3, the DNA is TGTGCCATCAGTGAACTGGACAGGGCGGATACGCAGTATTTT. Translating gives CAISELDRADTQYF.

The genes are TRBV5-1 and TRBJ2-2, with a tentative D call TRBD2 (5 bases). The V gene lost 0 bases and the J gene lost 7 bases, with 7 bases spanning the gap. This CDR3 spans 13 amino acids. Per germline, CDR1 SGHRS and CDR2 YFSETQ. CDR3 coding DNA: TGCGCCAGCAGCTTGGGAGGGAACGGGGAGCTGTTTTTT. It codes for CASSLGGNGELFF.

A remark on this clonotype: Given a much more abundant clone one base away, this may be a read error. This chain uses TRBV4-3 with TRBJ1-2; D might be TRBD1 (6 bases). The germline gives CDR1 LGHNA, CDR2 YSLEER. V was cut by 3 bases and J by 4 bases, with 15 bases left in between. The CDR3 spans 15 residues. CDR3 in DNA: TGCGCCAGCAGCCAGGGGGACAAAAGGACCTATGGCTACACCTTC. It specifies CASSQGDKRTYGYTF.

The gene calls are TRBV9 and TRBJ2-1, with TRBD2 matching over 9 bases. The germline gives CDR1 SGDLS, CDR2 YYNGEE. The CDR3 extends over 15 amino acids. V gave up 0 bases and J gave up 5 bases; unmatched junction bases: 3. The CDR3 DNA reads TGTGCCAGCAGCGTAGGTAGCGGGGGTGACAATGAGCAGTTCTTC. Translation gives CASSVGSGGDNEQFF.

This clonotype was seen more than once but under ten times. CDR3 sequence reads: CASSLLMGATDTQYF. The CDR3 DNA follows: TGTGCCAGCAGTTTGCTGATGGGGGCCACAGATACGCAGTATTTT. The chain joins TRBV12-3 or TRBV12-4 to TRBJ2-3, with D possibly being TRBD1 (6 bases). The CDR3 extends over 15 amino acids. Trimming shortened V by 3 bases and J by 2 bases, and 12 bases separated the two germline ends.

This clonotype was picked up many times. The chain carries TRBV7-2 and TRBJ2-5, with D tentatively TRBD1 (5 bases). The CDR3 is made up of 15 amino acids. CDR1 is SGHTA, CDR2 FQGNSA, per germline. V was clipped by 0 bases and J by 4 bases, with 12 bases between them. The CDR3 DNA sequence: TGTGCCAGCAGCTTAGCGTTGACTCAGGGAGAGACCCAGTACTTC. It yields the protein CASSLALTQGETQYF. The whole variable domain, remainder taken from reference TRBV7-2 and TRBJ2-5, is GAGVSQSPSNKVTEKGKDVELRCDPISGHTALYWYRQSLGQGLEFLIYFQGNSAPDKSGLPSDRFSAERTGGSVSTLTIQRTQQEDSAVYLCASSLALTQGETQYFGPGTRLLVL.

This clonotype was seen more than once but under ten times. The chain combines TRBV20-1 with TRBJ2-7; 8 positions match TRBD1. The V and J ends lost 3 bases and 1 base, in that order; junction bases with no gene match: 2. This CDR3 spans 13 amino acids. Germline assignment: CDR1 DFQATT and CDR2 SNEGSKA (reference sequence). This chain's CDR3 is CSASRDRSYEQYF. The CDR3 nucleotides read TGCAGTGCTAGCCGGGACAGGTCCTACGAGCAGTACTTC.

The chain recombines TRBV11-1 with TRBJ2-1, with 8 nucleotides matching TRBD1. Trimming at V came to 4 bases and at J to 7 bases, leaving 9 bases not matched to a gene. In germline, CDR1 is SGHAT, CDR2 FQDESV (reference sequence). The CDR3 has 15 amino acids. The chain's CDR3 is CASSSRDRHKNEQFF. The CDR3 DNA reads TGTGCCAGCAGCTCCCGGGACAGGCATAAGAATGAGCAGTTCTTC.

This rearrangement joins TRBV20-1 to TRBJ2-7; 9 nucleotides match TRBD1. The J call may be in error: the DNA end matches TRBJ2-5 better. The CDR3 consists of 15 residues. The germline CDR1 and CDR2 sequences are DFQATT and SNEGSKA (reference sequence). Written as DNA, the CDR3 is TGCAGTGCTAGGCCGCCGGACAGGGGTAGGGAGACCCAGTACTTC. Its translation is CSARPPDRGRETQYF.

This clonotype was seen a handful of times. V is TRBV27 and J is TRBJ1-1; TRBD1 aligns across 8 bases. After removal of 6 bases from V and 1 base from J, the junction contained 7 bases not matched to a gene. The length of the CDR3 is 15 residues. Germline V gene data show CDR1 as MNHEY and CDR2 as SMNVEV (reference sequence). The CDR3 loop reads CASRTGDLRNTEAFF. CDR3 DNA: TGTGCCAGCAGGACAGGGGATTTGCGGAACACTGAAGCTTTCTTT.

This clonotype was seen a handful of times. The chain joins TRBV20-1 to TRBJ2-3; no reliable D call. CDR1 and CDR2 from the germline V gene are DFQATT and SNEGSKA (reference sequence). V gave up 8 bases and J gave up 1 base, with 16 bases separating them. There are 14 residues in the CDR3. The CDR3: CSTEVQAGTDTQYF. CDR3 nucleotide sequence: TGCAGTACTGAGGTCCAGGCTGGCACAGATACGCAGTATTTT.

This clonotype was observed many times. The chain carries TRBV6-2 or TRBV6-3 and TRBJ2-7, with D possibly TRBD1 on 6 matching bases. From germline, CDR1 is MNHEY and CDR2 SVGEGT. CDR3 length equals 14 residues. Trimming took 5 bases from V and 2 from J, leaving 13 bases between them. For the CDR3, the DNA is TGTGCCAGCAGTCACCCGGACAGCCCCTACGAGCAGTACTTC. As protein: CASSHPDSPYEQYF.

With regard to this clonotype: This may stem from a read error, because a much larger clone lies one nucleotide away. The chain couples TRBV20-1 to TRBJ2-3, with 7 positions matching TRBD2. CDR1 and CDR2 (germline): DFQATT, SNEGSKA (reference sequence). The CDR3 runs 18 residues. V was clipped by 2 bases and J by 1 base; unmatched bases: 15. In nucleotides, the CDR3 is TGCAGTGCTAGATGGTCCCCCCTTGGTCGGGGGGGCACAGATACGCAGTATTTT. Protein sequence: CSARWSPLGRGGTDTQYF.

V and J are TRBV20-1 and TRBJ1-5, with 7 bases lining up with TRBD1. The CDR3 is 12 residues long. J lost 4 bases, V lost 5 bases, and 2 bases had no gene match. Germline assignment: CDR1 DFQATT and CDR2 SNEGSKA (reference sequence). The DNA of the CDR3 is TGCAGTGCTCTGGGACAGAATCAGCCCCAGCATTTT. This encodes CSALGQNQPQHF.